Listed here are 32 T cell receptor beta chains from one sample, sequenced in a study of blood T cell repertoires in COVID-19. Using immunoSEQ multiplex PCR, the repertoire was profiled, and TCRdb retains in-frame clones only, with some absent. The sample contains about 170,000 clones, roughly 90% of which appear only once. Material for sequencing was peripheral blood. These receptors came from a woman aged 55-69 years with COVID-19, enrolled during active disease.

The rearrangement links TRBV7-2 to TRBJ1-1; 9 positions agree with TRBD1. The J segment lost 0 bases and the V segment lost 3 bases, leaving 8 bases of the junction unmatched. This CDR3 contains 17 residues. Germline loops: CDR1 SGHTA, CDR2 FQGNSA. CDR3 in DNA: TGTGCCAGCAGCTTGGCCGGGACAGGGATACTGAACACTGAAGCTTTCTTT. It specifies CASSLAGTGILNTEAFF.

As for this clone: One junction end disagrees with the germline gene, perhaps due to a read error. The chain is built from TRBV11-1 and TRBJ1-1; D ambiguous. This CDR3 comprises 14 residues. Per germline, CDR1 SGHAT and CDR2 FQDESV (reference sequence). The CDR3 DNA sequence: TGTGCCAGCTCCCGTTTGATGATGAACATTGAAGCTTTCTTT. Protein product: CASSRLMMNIEAFF. Filled out from reference TRBV11-1 and TRBJ1-1, the complete variable domain reads EAEVAQSPRYKITEKSQAVAFWCDPISGHATLYWYRQILGQGPELLVQFQDESVVDDSQLPKDRFSAERLKGVDSTLKIQPAELGDSAMYLCASSRLMMNIEAFFGQGTRLTVV.

V usage is TRBV5-6 and J usage is TRBJ1-3; possible D gene TRBD1, 5 bases. The germline V gene has CDR1 SGHDT and CDR2 YYEEEE. Trimming removed 2 bases from V and 0 bases from J, with 12 bases in between. The CDR3 has 16 amino acids. CDR3 bases: TGTGCCAGCAGCTTAAGGGGACTGACCTCTGGAAACACCATATATTTT. It yields the protein CASSLRGLTSGNTIYF.

The gene calls are TRBV5-5 and TRBJ1-1; possibly TRBD1 for D (5 bases). The CDR3 has 15 amino acids. Trimming pared 2 bases from V and 5 bases from J, leaving 16 bases between. CDR1 is SGHKS and CDR2 is YYEKEE in the germline V gene (reference sequence). The CDR3 region is CASSLLRAGGTEAFF. CDR3 nucleotides: TGTGCCAGCAGCTTACTCCGGGCCGGGGGTACTGAAGCTTTCTTT.

The chain joins TRBV7-9 to TRBJ2-7; possibly TRBD1 for D (6 bases). The V end was cut by 9 bases, the J end by 4 bases, with 19 bases between. The germline V gene encodes CDR1 SEHNR and CDR2 FQNEAQ (reference sequence). The CDR3 is 14 amino acids. CDR3 in DNA: TGTGCCAGTACAGCTCGCGGACAGTTATACGAGCAGTACTTC. It translates to CASTARGQLYEQYF.

The J gene is TRBJ2-7, the V gene TRBV30, with 7 bases that match TRBD2. The trim removed 1 base at V and 3 bases at J, leaving 3 bases unmatched. The CDR3 consists of 13 residues. Germline values: CDR1 GTSNPN, CDR2 SVGIG (reference sequence). This CDR3 is CAWSATSDYEQYF. As DNA, the CDR3 is TGTGCCTGGAGTGCTACTAGCGACTACGAGCAGTACTTC.

The V call is TRBV5-4, the J call TRBJ1-2; maybe TRBD1 (5 bases). The V and J ends lost 4 bases and 8 bases respectively, with 18 bases between them. Germline V gene sequence: CDR1 SGHNT, CDR2 YYREEE (reference sequence). The CDR3 length is 14 residues. As DNA, the CDR3 is TGTGCCAGCAGCCTAGGGACGGGACTAAAAGGCTACACCTTC. Its translation is CASSLGTGLKGYTF.

The chain carries TRBV12-3 or TRBV12-4 and TRBJ1-5; TRBD1 might be the D (5 bases). V was trimmed by 3 bases and J by 6 bases, leaving 9 bases between them. CDR3 length: 13 residues. CDR3 coding DNA: TGTGCCAGCAGTTTTCAGGGTGGTCAGCCCCAGCATTTT. It yields the protein CASSFQGGQPQHF.

With regard to this clone: In the same sample, other DNA sequences code for this CDR3. The chain employs TRBV3-1 (or the pseudogene TRBV3-2) and TRBJ2-5; weak D call: TRBD1 (5 bases). The CDR3 has 14 amino acids. Germline V gene data show CDR1 as LGHDT and CDR2 as YNNKEL (reference sequence). V was clipped by 4 bases and J by 4 bases, with 13 bases between them. CDR3 sequence: CASSPRTSRETQYF. CDR3 DNA: TGTGCCAGCAGCCCTAGGACATCCAGAGAGACCCAGTACTTC.

The V gene is TRBV13, the J gene TRBJ1-2, with 7 bases fitting TRBD1. V gave up 2 bases and J gave up 8 bases; unmatched junction bases: 5. This CDR3 is built from 13 residues. Germline assignment: CDR1 PRHDT and CDR2 FYEKMQ (reference sequence). CDR3 region: CASSLTGVGGYTF. For the CDR3, the DNA is TGTGCCAGCAGCTTAACAGGGGTCGGGGGCTACACCTTC.

The chain combines TRBV5-6 with TRBJ2-7, with 9 bases identical to TRBD1. This CDR3 region has 14 residues. The ends lost 4 bases at V and 4 bases at J; junction bases unmatched: 6. Germline V gene sequence: CDR1 SGHDT, CDR2 YYEEEE. CDR3 nucleotides: TGTGCCAGCAGCCGAGGGACAGGGCGTTACGAGCAGTACTTC. Its protein product is CASSRGTGRYEQYF.

V and J are TRBV7-9 and TRBJ1-2; a weak D match, TRBD1 (5 bases). CDR3 size: 12 residues. The ends were cut back, 1 base at V and 8 bases at J, with 8 bases in the middle. The germline V gene has CDR1 SEHNR and CDR2 FQNEAQ (reference sequence). CDR3 region: CASSLGRAGYTF. CDR3 nucleotides: TGTGCCAGCAGCTTAGGCAGGGCGGGCTACACCTTC. The full variable domain, completed using reference TRBV7-9 and TRBJ1-2, is DTGVSQNPRHKITKRGQNVTFRCDPISEHNRLYWYRQTLGQGPEFLTYFQNEAQLEKSRLLSDRFSAERPKGSFSTLEIQRTEQGDSAMYLCASSLGRAGYTFGSGTRLTVV.

The V and J genes are TRBV19 and TRBJ2-2; possible D gene TRBD1, 6 bases. CDR3 length equals 14 residues. The germline V gene encodes CDR1 LNHDA and CDR2 SQIVND (reference sequence). V shed 6 bases and J shed 1 base, with 9 bases lying between them. CDR3 nucleotide sequence: TGTGCCAGTAGCCCCAGGGGGAACACCGGGGAGCTGTTTTTT. Translation gives CASSPRGNTGELFF.

The rearrangement joins TRBV4-1 to TRBJ1-2, with 8 bases that match TRBD1. After removal of 1 base from V and 8 bases from J, the junction contained 9 bases not matched to a gene. CDR1 and CDR2 (germline): MGHRA, YSYEKL. This CDR3 is 15 amino acids long. CDR3 DNA: TGCGCCAGCAGCCAAGGGTTAGGCAGGGGGCAAGGCTACACCTTC. Translating it yields CASSQGLGRGQGYTF.

This clone was detected only once. The chain uses TRBV5-1 and TRBJ2-5; 8 nucleotides agree with TRBD1. Germline V gene sequence: CDR1 SGHRS, CDR2 YFSETQ. V shed 0 bases and J 5 bases; nucleotides not matched to a gene: 12. The CDR3 is made up of 17 amino acids. The CDR3 spells CASSLAGGHSVGETQYF. The CDR3, as DNA: TGCGCCAGCAGCTTGGCAGGGGGCCATTCTGTTGGGGAGACCCAGTACTTC. The variable domain in full, completed from reference TRBV5-1 and TRBJ2-5, reads KAGVTQTPRYLIKTRGQQVTLSCSPISGHRSVSWYQQTPGQGLQFLFEYFSETQRNKGNFPGRFSGRQFSNSRSEMNVSTLELGDSALYLCASSLAGGHSVGETQYFGPGTRLLVL.

The chain employs TRBV7-9 and TRBJ2-1; D is possibly TRBD1 (6 bases). Between the trimmed V and J ends, which lost 5 bases and 2 bases, there was a span of 13 bases. The CDR3 spans 15 residues. Germline loops: CDR1 SEHNR, CDR2 FQNEAQ (reference sequence). This CDR3 reads CASSEQGIAYNEQFF. CDR3 DNA: TGTGCCAGCAGCGAACAGGGAATAGCCTACAATGAGCAGTTCTTC.

V usage is TRBV29-1 and J usage is TRBJ2-3, with TRBD1 matching over 7 bases. The CDR3 runs 15 residues. Germline V gene lookup returns CDR1 SQVTM and CDR2 ANQGSEA. V shed 1 base and J 0 bases; nucleotides not matched to a gene: 4. CDR3 sequence: CSVEGTGVSTDTQYF. The CDR3 DNA reads as TGCAGCGTTGAAGGCACAGGGGTTAGCACAGATACGCAGTATTTT.

This chain connects TRBV30 to TRBJ1-6; D possibly corresponds to TRBD1 (5 bases). Germline CDR1 GTSNPN, CDR2 SVGIG (reference sequence). This CDR3 comprises 14 residues. The V end lost 2 bases, the J end lost 3 bases, and 8 bases lay between the germline ends. The CDR3 DNA follows: TGTGCCTGGAGTAGGGGAGGCTATAATTCACCCCTCCACTTT. Translating gives CAWSRGGYNSPLHF.

The J gene is TRBJ2-1, the V gene TRBV7-3, with TRBD2 as a possible D gene (5 bases). The germline V gene encodes CDR1 SGHTA and CDR2 FQGTGA. This CDR3 is built from 13 residues. The germline V and J ends were trimmed by 5 bases and 5 bases, with 10 bases remaining between them. The CDR3 bases are TGTGCCAGCAGCCCCCTCGGGGACAATGAGCAGTTCTTC. Translation: CASSPLGDNEQFF.

This chain connects TRBV6-5 to TRBJ1-6; D uncertain. V was shortened by 5 bases and J by 10 bases, with 18 bases between the two germline ends. CDR3 length equals 15 residues. Per germline, CDR1 MNHEY and CDR2 SVGAGI. This chain's CDR3 is CASSPDAGRESPLHF. Here the CDR3 DNA reads TGTGCCAGCAGTCCCGACGCGGGTAGGGAGTCACCCCTCCACTTT.

This clone has a single count. The genes are TRBV10-3 and TRBJ2-1; D gene uncertain. This CDR3 has 14 amino acids. CDR1 and CDR2 (germline): ENHRY, SYGVKD. Trimming stripped 6 bases from V and 3 bases from J, with 12 bases between. CDR3 in DNA: TGTGCCATCAGGTGGAGTAGAGTCTACAATGAGCAGTTCTTC. Its translation is CAIRWSRVYNEQFF.

V gene TRBV11-2 combines with J gene TRBJ1-2; 7 bases fit TRBD1. J was trimmed by 3 bases and V by 5 bases; bases with no gene match: 3. The CDR3 runs 13 residues. CDR1 and CDR2 (germline): SGHAT, FQNNGV. As DNA, the CDR3 is TGTGCCAGCAGCCATGGACAGGACTATGGCTACACCTTC. Protein product: CASSHGQDYGYTF.

This chain links TRBV11-3 with TRBJ1-1; 8 positions match TRBD1. Germline-derived CDR1 and CDR2 are SGHNT and YENEEA. The J segment lost 4 bases and the V segment lost 2 bases, leaving 3 bases of the junction unmatched. The CDR3 runs to 14 residues. CDR3 in DNA: TGTGCCAGCAGCTTACAGGGGGCCGGCACTGAAGCTTTCTTT. Translated, it gives CASSLQGAGTEAFF.

The chain couples TRBV27 to TRBJ2-7, with D possibly TRBD1 on 6 matching bases. The CDR3 length is 15 residues. Trimming stripped 2 bases from V and 1 base from J, with 12 bases between. Germline-derived CDR1 and CDR2 are MNHEY and SMNVEV (reference sequence). DNA for the CDR3: TGTGCCAGCAGTTTAGGGGGCCACCTTTCCTACGAGCAGTACTTC. It specifies CASSLGGHLSYEQYF.

This clone was counted only a few times. The gene calls are TRBV5-1 and TRBJ2-7; D not resolved. Trimming left V 0 bases short and J 3 bases short, with 10 bases between. From germline, CDR1 is SGHRS and CDR2 YFSETQ. This CDR3 has 14 residues. CDR3 sequence (DNA): TGCGCCAGCAGCTTGGACCTAAAGAGCTACGAGCAGTACTTC. It yields the protein CASSLDLKSYEQYF.

The chain is built from TRBV6-2 or TRBV6-3 and TRBJ2-7, with D maybe TRBD1 (6 bases). The CDR3 is 15 amino acids. V gave up 5 bases and J gave up 0 bases, with 14 bases separating them. Germline V gene data show CDR1 as MNHEY and CDR2 as SVGEGT. The CDR3 bases are TGTGCCAGCAGTCCCTCCCTGACAGGCTCCTACGAGCAGTACTTC. Amino acids: CASSPSLTGSYEQYF.

The rearrangement joins TRBV27 to TRBJ1-6; TRBD1 aligns across 8 bases. V trimming: 5 bases; J trimming: 11 bases; junction bases outside the gene matches: 5. CDR3 size: 13 residues. Germline values: CDR1 MNHEY, CDR2 SMNVEV (reference sequence). This CDR3 is CASSPGQATPLHF. In nucleotides, the CDR3 is TGTGCCAGCAGTCCGGGACAGGCGACACCCCTCCACTTT.

V gene TRBV6-5 combines with J gene TRBJ1-5, with TRBD1 matching over 7 bases. V was clipped by 6 bases and J by 6 bases; unmatched bases: 5. CDR3 length: 13 residues. The germline gives CDR1 MNHEY, CDR2 SVGAGI. The CDR3 loop is CASSATGFQPQHF. The CDR3 DNA follows: TGTGCCAGCAGCGCGACAGGGTTTCAGCCCCAGCATTTT.

The chain joins TRBV9 to TRBJ1-1; possibly TRBD1 for D (6 bases). Trimming removed 0 bases from V and 1 base from J, with 10 bases in between. The CDR3 runs 15 residues. Germline values: CDR1 SGDLS, CDR2 YYNGEE. The DNA for the CDR3 is TGTGCCAGCAGCGTAGATCCAGGGGCGAACACTGAAGCTTTCTTT. Translation: CASSVDPGANTEAFF.

CDR3 region: CASSPQGLSGNIQYF. The CDR3 DNA reads as TGTGCCAGCAGCCCCCAGGGGCTCTCCGGAAACATTCAGTACTTC. The chain links TRBV9 to TRBJ2-4; a possible D gene is TRBD1 (6 bases). This CDR3 spans 15 amino acids. Germline V gene lookup returns CDR1 SGDLS and CDR2 YYNGEE. V lost 4 bases and J 6 bases, leaving 17 bases between the germline ends.

As concerns this clone: Other DNA variants within this sample encode the same CDR3. This chain uses TRBV7-2 with TRBJ1-4, with 8 nucleotides matching TRBD1. Germline V CDR1 and CDR2: SGHTA, FQGNSA. V lost 5 bases and J lost 3; bases outside the gene matches: 2. This CDR3 spans 14 amino acids. CDR3 nucleotide sequence: TGTGCCAGCAGCCCGACAGGGGCTAATGAAAAACTGTTTTTT. This gives the protein CASSPTGANEKLFF.

V is TRBV5-6 and J is TRBJ1-2; 7 nucleotides line up with TRBD1. CDR1 is SGHDT, CDR2 YYEEEE, per germline. This CDR3 spans 15 amino acids. Trimming took 5 bases from V and 1 from J; bases not matched to a gene: 8. The DNA of the CDR3 is TGTGCCAGCAGTCCGACAGGGAGAGATAACTATGGCTACACCTTC. Protein: CASSPTGRDNYGYTF.